The 2 T cell receptor beta chains below all came from one sample that was sequenced in a study of blood T cells in healthy people across ages. The authors ran a second PCR of 7 to 11 cycles using a sample-barcoded 5' primer and a J-beta primer mix. TCRdb reanalysed the 5' RACE reads using MiXCR and keeps one entry per CDR3 protein. Altogether hundreds of thousands of distinct CDR3 sequences are present, 35% to 45% being singletons, with the ten largest covering about 20%. Material: blood. Source of these receptors: a woman between 55 and 75 years old in good health.

This clonotype was picked up a small number of times. The CDR3 here is CASSLTGRNYEQYF. CDR3 DNA: TGTGCCAGCAGCTTGACGGGACGGAACTACGAGCAGTACTTC. The chain employs TRBV6-2 or TRBV6-3 and TRBJ2-7; the D gene could be TRBD1 or TRBD2 (5 bases each). Trimming took off 6 bases at V and 3 bases at J, with 15 bases between the two ends. Germline V lookup: CDR1 MNHEY, CDR2 SVGEGT. The CDR3 has 14 amino acids.

As to this clonotype: A read error may produce the germline difference seen at one junction end. CDR3 protein: CTTSDASGGAPDTQYF. CDR3 coding DNA: TGTACCACCAGTGACGCTAGCGGGGGGGCCCCAGATACGCAGTATTTT. J is TRBJ2-3 and V is TRBV24-1, with 12 bases aligning to TRBD2. The CDR3 has 16 amino acids. From germline, CDR1 is KGHDR and CDR2 SFDVKD.